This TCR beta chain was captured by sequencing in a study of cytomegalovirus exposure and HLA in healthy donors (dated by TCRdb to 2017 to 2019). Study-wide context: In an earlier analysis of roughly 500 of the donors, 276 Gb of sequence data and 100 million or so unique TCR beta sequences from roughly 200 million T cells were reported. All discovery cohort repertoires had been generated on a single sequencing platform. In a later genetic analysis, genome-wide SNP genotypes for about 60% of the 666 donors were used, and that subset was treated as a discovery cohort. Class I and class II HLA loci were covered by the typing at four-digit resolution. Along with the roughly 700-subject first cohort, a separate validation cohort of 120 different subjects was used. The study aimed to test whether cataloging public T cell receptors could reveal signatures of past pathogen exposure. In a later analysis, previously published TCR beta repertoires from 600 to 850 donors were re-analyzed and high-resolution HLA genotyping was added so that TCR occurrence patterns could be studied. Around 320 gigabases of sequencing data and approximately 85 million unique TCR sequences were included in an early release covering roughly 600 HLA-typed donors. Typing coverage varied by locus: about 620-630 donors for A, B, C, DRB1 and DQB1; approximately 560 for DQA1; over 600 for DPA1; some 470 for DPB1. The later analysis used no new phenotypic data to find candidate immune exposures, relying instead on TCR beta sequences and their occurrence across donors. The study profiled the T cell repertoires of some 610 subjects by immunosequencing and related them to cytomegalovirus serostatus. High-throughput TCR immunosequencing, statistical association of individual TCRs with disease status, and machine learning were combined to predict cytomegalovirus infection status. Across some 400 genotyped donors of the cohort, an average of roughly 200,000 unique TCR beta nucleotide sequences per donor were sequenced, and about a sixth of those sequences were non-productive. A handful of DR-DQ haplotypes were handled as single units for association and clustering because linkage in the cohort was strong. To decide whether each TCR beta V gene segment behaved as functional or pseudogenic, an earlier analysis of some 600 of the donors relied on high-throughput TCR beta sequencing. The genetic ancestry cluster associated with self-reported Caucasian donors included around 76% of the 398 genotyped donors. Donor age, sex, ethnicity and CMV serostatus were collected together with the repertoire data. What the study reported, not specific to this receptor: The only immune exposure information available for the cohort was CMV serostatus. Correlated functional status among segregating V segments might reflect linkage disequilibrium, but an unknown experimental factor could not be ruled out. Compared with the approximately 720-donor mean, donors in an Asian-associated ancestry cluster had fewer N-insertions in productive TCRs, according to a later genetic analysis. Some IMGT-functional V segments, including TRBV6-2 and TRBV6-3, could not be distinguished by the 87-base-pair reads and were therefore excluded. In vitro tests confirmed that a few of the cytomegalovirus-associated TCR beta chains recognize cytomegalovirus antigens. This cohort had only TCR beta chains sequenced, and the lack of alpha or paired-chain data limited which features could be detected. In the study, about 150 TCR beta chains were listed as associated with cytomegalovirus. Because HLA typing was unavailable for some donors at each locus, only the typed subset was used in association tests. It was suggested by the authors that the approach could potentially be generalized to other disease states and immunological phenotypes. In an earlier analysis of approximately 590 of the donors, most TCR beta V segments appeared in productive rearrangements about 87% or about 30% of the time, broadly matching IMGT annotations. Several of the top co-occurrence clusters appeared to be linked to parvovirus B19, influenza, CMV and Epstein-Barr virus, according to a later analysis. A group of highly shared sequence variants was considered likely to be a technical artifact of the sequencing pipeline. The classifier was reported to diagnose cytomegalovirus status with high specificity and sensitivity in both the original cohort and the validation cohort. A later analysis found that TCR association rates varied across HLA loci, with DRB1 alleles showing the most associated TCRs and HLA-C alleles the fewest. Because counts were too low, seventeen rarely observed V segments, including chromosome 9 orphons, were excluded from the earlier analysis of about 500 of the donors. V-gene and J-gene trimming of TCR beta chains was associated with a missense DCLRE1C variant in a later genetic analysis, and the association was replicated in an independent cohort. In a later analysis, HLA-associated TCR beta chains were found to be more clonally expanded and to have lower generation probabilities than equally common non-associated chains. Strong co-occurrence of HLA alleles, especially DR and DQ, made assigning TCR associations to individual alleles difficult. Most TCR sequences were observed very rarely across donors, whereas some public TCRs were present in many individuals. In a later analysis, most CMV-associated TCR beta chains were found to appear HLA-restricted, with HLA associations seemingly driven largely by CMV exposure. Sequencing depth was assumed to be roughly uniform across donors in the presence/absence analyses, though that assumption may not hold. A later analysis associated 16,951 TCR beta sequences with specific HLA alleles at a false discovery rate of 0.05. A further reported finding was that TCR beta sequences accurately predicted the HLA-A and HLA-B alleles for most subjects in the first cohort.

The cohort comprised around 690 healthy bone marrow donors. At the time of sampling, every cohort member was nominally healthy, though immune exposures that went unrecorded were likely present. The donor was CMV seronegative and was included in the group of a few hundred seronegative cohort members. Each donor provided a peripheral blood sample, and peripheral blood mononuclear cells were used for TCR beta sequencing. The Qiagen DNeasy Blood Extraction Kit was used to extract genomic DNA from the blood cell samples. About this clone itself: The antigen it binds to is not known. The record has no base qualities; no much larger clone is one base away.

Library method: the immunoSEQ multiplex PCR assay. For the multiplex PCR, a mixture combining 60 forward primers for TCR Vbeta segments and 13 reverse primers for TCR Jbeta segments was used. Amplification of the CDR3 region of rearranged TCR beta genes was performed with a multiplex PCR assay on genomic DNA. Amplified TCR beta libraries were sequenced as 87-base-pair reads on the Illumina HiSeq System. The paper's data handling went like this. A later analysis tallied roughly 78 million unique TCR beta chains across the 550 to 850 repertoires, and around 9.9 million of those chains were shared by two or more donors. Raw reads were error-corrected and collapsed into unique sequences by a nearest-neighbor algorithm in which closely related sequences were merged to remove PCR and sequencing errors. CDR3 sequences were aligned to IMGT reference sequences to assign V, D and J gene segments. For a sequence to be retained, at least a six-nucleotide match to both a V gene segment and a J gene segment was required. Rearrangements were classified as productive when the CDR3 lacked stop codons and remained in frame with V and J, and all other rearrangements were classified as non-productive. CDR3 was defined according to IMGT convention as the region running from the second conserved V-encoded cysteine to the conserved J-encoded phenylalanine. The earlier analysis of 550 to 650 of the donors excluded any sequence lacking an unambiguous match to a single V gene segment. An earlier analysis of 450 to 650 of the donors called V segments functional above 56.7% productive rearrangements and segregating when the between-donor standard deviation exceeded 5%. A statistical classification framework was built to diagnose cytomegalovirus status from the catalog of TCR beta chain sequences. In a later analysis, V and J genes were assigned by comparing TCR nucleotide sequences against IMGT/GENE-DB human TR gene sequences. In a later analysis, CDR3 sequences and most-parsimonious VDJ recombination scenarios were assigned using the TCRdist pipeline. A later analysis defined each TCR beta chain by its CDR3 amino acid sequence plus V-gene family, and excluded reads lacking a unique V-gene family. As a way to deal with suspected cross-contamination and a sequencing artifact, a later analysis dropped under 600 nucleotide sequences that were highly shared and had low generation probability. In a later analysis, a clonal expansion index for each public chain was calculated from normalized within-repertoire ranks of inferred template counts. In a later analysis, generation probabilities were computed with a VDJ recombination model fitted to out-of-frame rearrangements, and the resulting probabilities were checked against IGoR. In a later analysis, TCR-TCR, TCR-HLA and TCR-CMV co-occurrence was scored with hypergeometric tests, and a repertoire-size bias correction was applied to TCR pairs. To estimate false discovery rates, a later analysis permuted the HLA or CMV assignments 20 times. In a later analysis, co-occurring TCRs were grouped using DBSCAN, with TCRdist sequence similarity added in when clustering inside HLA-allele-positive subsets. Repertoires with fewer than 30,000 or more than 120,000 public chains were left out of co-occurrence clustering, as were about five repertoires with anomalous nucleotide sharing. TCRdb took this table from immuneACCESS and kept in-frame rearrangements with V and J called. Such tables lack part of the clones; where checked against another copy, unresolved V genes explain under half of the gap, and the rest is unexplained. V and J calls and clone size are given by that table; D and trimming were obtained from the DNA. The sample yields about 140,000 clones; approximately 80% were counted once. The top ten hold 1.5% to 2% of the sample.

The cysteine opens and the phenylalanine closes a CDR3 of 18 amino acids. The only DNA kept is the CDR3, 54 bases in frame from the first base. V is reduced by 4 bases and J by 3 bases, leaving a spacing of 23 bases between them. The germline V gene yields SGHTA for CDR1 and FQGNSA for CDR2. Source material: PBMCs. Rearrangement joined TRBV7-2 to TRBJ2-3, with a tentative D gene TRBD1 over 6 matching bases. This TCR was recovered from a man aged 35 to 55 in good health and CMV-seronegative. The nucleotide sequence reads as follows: TGTGCCAGCAGCTCCCCACTAGGACAGCGGCTAGGTACAGATACGCAGTATTTT. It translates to CASSSPLGQRLGTDTQYF.